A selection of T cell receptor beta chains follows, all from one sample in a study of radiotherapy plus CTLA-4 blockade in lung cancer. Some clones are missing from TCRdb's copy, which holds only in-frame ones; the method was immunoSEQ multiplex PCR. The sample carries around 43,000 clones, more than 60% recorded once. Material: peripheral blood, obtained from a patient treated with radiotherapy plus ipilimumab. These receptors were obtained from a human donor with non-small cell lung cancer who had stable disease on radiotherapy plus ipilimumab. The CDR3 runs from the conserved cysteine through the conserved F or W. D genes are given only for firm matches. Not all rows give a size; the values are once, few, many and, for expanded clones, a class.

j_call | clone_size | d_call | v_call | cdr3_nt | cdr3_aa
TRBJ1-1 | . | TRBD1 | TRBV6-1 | TGTGCCAGCATCCCCGGGACAGCTAACACTGAAGCTTTCTTT | CASIPGTANTEAFF
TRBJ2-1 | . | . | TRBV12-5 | TGTGCTAGTGTCACTGGGGGGACGGGCGGAAATGAGCAGTTCTTC | CASVTGGTGGNEQFF
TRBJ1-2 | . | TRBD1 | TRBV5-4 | TGTGCCAGCAGCCGGCCCCCCGGGACAGGGCAGAACTATGGCTACACCTTC | CASSRPPGTGQNYGYTF
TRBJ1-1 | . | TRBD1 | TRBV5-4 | TGTGCCAGCAGCGATCCGGGACAGGGGGAATTAAAGACGGCTTTCTTT | CASSDPGQGELKTAFF
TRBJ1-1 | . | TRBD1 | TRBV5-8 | TGTGCCAGCAGCTTGGATGGACAGGGAGCGAACACTGAAGCTTTCTTT | CASSLDGQGANTEAFF
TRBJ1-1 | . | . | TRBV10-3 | TGTGCCATCAGGGCCCCAGAGGGGCGGGGTACTGAAGCTTTCTTT | CAIRAPEGRGTEAFF
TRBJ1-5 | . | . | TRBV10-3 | TGTGCCATCAGTGGCTCAGGGGATAGCAATCAGCCCCAGCATTTT | CAISGSGDSNQPQHF
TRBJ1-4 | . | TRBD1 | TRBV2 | TGTGCCAGCTTCAGGGGGCTAAATGAAAAACTGTTTTTT | CASFRGLNEKLFF
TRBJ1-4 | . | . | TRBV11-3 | TGTGCCAGCAGCTTCTCGGGGATGGGCGAAAAACTGTTTTTT | CASSFSGMGEKLFF
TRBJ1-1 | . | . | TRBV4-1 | TGCGCCAGCAGCCAAGATGTGTCGGCAGGGGTGAACACTGAAGCTTTCTTT | CASSQDVSAGVNTEAFF
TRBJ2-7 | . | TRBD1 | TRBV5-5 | TGTGCCAGCAGCCACCGTATGGGACAGGGCTGGGACGAGCAGTACTTC | CASSHRMGQGWDEQYF
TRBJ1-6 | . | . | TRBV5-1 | TGCGCCAGCAGAGACCCTAGGAGTCCCTATAATTCACCCCTCCACTTT | CASRDPRSPYNSPLHF
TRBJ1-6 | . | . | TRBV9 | TGTGCCAGCAGCCTCCAGTCGAACTCCTATAATTCACCCCTCCACTTT | CASSLQSNSYNSPLHF
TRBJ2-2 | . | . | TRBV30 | TGTGCCTGGAAAGGGGCAGGGTTTACCGGGGAGCTGTTTTTT | CAWKGAGFTGELFF
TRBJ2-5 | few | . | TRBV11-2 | TGTGCCAGTCTGCCCCGGGGACAAGAGACCCAGTACTTC | CASLPRGQETQYF
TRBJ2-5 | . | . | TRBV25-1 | TGTGCCAGCAGTGATGGGTTGGAGGTTGAGACCCAGTACTTC | CASSDGLEVETQYF
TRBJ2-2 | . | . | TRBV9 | TGTGCCAGCTCTCCCTCGAACACCGGGGAGCTGTTTTTT | CASSPSNTGELFF
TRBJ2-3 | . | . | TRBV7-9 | TGTGCCAGCAGCTCCCCGGTCAGGGAGGCGATCGGCACGCAGTATTTT | CASSSPVREAIGTQYF
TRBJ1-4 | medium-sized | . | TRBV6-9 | TGTGCCAGCAGCGAAGTCGGGGGGAAGGATGAAAAACTGTTTTTT | CASSEVGGKDEKLFF
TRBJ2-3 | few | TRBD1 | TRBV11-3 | TGTGCCAGCAGCTTAGGGGGACAGGGGGCAACAGATACGCAGTATTTT | CASSLGGQGATDTQYF
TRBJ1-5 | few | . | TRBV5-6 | TGTGCCAGCAGCCCGGCGGGGGCCTCAAATCAGCCCCAGCATTTT | CASSPAGASNQPQHF
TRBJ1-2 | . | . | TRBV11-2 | TGTGCCAGCAGCCGGGGGGAGTATGGCTACACCTTC | CASSRGEYGYTF
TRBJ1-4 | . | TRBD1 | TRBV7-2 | TGTGCCAGCAGCTTATATCGGGGACAGGGGAATGAAAAACTGTTTTTT | CASSLYRGQGNEKLFF
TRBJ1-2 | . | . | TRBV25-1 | TGTGCCAGCAGTGAAAACCTGGGGCAGAACTATGGCTACACCTTC | CASSENLGQNYGYTF
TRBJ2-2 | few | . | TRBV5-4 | TGTGCTACCTCCTGGGGAGCCGGGGAGCTGTTTTTT | CATSWGAGELFF
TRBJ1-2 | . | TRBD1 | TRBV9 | TGTGCCAGCAGCGTTGGCACCGGGACAGGGAGGTATGGCTACACCTTC | CASSVGTGTGRYGYTF
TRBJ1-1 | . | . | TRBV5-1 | TGCGCCAGCAGCCCACGGGGGAACACTGAAGCTTTCTTT | CASSPRGNTEAFF
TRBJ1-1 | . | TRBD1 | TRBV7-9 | TGTGCCAGCAGCAAGTGGACAGGGGGCCCCGCGGGCACTGAAGCTTTCTTT | CASSKWTGGPAGTEAFF
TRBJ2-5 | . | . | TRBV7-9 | TGTGCCAGCAGCCCCGCAGGTCCGATAGAGGGAGAGACCCAGTACTTC | CASSPAGPIEGETQYF
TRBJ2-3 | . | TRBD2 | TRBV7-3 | TGTGCCAGCAGCTTACTTGCGGGGGGGAGCACAGATACGCAGTATTTT | CASSLLAGGSTDTQYF
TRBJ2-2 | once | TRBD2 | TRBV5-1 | TGCGCCAGCAGCTTCCTAGCGGGGCACACCGGGGAGCTGTTTTTT | CASSFLAGHTGELFF
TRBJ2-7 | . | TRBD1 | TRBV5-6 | TGTGCTTCAGCCCCACCCGGGACAGCTCGAGGGCAGTACTTC | CASAPPGTARGQYF
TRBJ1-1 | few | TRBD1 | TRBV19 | TGTGCCAGTAGTACCCAGGGGGTAGGAAAGAACACTGAAGCTTTCTTT | CASSTQGVGKNTEAFF
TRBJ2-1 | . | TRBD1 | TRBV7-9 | TGTGCCAGCAGCAACCGGCGGACAGGGCTAGGTGAGCAGTTCTTC | CASSNRRTGLGEQFF
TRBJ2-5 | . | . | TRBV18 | TGTGCCAGCTCACCAACGACAAACCAAGAGACCCAGTACTTC | CASSPTTNQETQYF
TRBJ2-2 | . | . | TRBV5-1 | TGCGCCAGCAGCTTACAGAACACCGGGGAGCTGTTTTTT | CASSLQNTGELFF
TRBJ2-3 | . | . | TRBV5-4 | TGTGCCAGCAGCTTGGAGACAGCAGATACGCAGTATTTT | CASSLETADTQYF
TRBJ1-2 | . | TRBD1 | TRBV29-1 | TGCAGCGCCGGGACAGGGATTCTCTATGGCTACACCTTC | CSAGTGILYGYTF
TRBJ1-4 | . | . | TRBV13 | TGTGCCAGCAGCACCGGACAGAGTGGTGAAAAACTGTTTTTT | CASSTGQSGEKLFF
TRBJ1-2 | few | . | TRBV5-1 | TGCGCCAGCAGCGCCGACGGGAACTATGGCTACACCTTC | CASSADGNYGYTF
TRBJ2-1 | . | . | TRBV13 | TGTGCCAGCAGCCGCCAGAACAGTCCTAATGATGAGCAGTTCTTC | CASSRQNSPNDEQFF
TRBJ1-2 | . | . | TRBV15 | TGTGCCACCAGCCCCCCGGACAGATACTATGGCTACACCTTC | CATSPPDRYYGYTF
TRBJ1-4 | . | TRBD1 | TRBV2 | TGTGCCAGCAAGAAGGGGGCGGCTAATGAAAAACTGTTTTTT | CASKKGAANEKLFF
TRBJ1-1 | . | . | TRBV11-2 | TGTGCCAGCAGCTTAGACCAAAGGGGGAACACTGAAGCTTTCTTT | CASSLDQRGNTEAFF
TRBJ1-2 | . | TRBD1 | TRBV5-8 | TGTGCCAGCAGCTTCGGGACAGGGGGCTATGGCTACACCTTC | CASSFGTGGYGYTF
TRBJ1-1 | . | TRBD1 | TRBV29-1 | TGCAGCGGGAGTCGGACAGGGAACACTGAAGCTTTCTTT | CSGSRTGNTEAFF
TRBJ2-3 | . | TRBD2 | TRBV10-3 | TGTGCCATCAGCGAGACTAGCGGGGGGGAAGATACGCAGTATTTT | CAISETSGGEDTQYF
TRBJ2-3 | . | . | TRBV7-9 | TGTGCCAGCAGCTTCAGCGGGAGCACAGATACGCAGTATTTT | CASSFSGSTDTQYF
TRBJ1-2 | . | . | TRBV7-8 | TGTGCCAGCAGTCTCTCCTACTCAGGGTATGGCTACACCTTC | CASSLSYSGYGYTF
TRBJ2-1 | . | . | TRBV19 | TGTGCCAGTAGTGTTACCATGAGCTCCTACAATGAGCAGTTCTTC | CASSVTMSSYNEQFF
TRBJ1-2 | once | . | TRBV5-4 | TGTGCCAGCAGCTTGGCCCGGGGGGCGAATGGCTACACCTTC | CASSLARGANGYTF
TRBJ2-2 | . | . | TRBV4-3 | TGCGCCAGCAGCCAAGCCCCCGGGACTACCGGGGAGCTGTTTTTT | CASSQAPGTTGELFF
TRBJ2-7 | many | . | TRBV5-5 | TGTGCCAGCAGCTTCCGGGACACCTACGAGCAGTACTTC | CASSFRDTYEQYF
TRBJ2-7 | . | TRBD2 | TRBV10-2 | TGCGCCAGCAGCCCCCCAGGGACTAGCGGCTACGAGCAGTACTTC | CASSPPGTSGYEQYF